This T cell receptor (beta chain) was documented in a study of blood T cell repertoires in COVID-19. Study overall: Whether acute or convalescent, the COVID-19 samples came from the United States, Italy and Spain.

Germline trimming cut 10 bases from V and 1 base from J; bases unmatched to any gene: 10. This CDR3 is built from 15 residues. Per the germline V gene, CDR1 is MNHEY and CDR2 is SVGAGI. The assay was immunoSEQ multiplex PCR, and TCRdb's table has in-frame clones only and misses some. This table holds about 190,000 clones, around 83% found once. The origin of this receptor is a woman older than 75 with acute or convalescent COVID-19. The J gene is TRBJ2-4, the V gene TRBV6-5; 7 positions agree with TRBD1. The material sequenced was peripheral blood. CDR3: CATTETTGAKNIQYF. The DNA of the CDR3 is TGTGCCACGACAGAAACGACAGGGGCCAAAAACATTCAGTACTTC.